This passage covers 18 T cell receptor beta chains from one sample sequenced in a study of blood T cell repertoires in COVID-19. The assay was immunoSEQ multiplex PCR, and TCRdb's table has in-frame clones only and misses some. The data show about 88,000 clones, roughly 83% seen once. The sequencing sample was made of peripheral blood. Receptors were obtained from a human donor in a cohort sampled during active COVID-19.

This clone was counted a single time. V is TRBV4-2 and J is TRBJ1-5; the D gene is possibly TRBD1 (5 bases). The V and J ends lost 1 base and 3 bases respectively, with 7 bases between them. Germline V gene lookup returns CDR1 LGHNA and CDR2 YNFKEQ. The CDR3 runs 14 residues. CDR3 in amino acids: CASSQGQYNQPQHF. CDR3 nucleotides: TGTGCCAGCAGCCAAGGACAGTACAATCAGCCCCAGCATTTT.

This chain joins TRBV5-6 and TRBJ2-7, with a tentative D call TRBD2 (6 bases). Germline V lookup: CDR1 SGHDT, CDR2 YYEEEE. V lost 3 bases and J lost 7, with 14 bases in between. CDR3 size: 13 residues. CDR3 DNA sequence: TGTGCCAGCAGCTACTCCGGGGGTACAGAGCAGTACTTC. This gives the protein CASSYSGGTEQYF.

This CDR3 reads CASGTGNTEAFF. The CDR3 nucleotides read TGTGCCAGTGGGACAGGGAACACTGAAGCTTTCTTT. This chain connects TRBV28 to TRBJ1-1, with 8 bases identical to TRBD1. The V and J ends lost 9 bases and 1 base, in that order; junction bases with no gene match: 1. CDR3 size: 12 residues. Germline V lookup: CDR1 MDHEN, CDR2 SYDVKM.

The CDR3 nucleotides are TGTGCCAGCAGCTTAGGTGGCGGGATGGTATACGAGCAGTACTTC. Translating gives CASSLGGGMVYEQYF. V gene TRBV7-2 combines with J gene TRBJ2-7; a possible D gene is TRBD2 (6 bases). V lost 1 base and J 4 bases, leaving 14 bases between the germline ends. CDR3 length equals 15 residues. From germline, CDR1 is SGHTA and CDR2 FQGNSA. The whole variable domain, remainder taken from reference TRBV7-2 and TRBJ2-7, is GAGVSQSPSNKVTEKGKDVELRCDPISGHTALYWYRQSLGQGLEFLIYFQGNSAPDKSGLPSDRFSAERTGGSVSTLTIQRTQQEDSAVYLCASSLGGGMVYEQYFGPGTRLTVT.

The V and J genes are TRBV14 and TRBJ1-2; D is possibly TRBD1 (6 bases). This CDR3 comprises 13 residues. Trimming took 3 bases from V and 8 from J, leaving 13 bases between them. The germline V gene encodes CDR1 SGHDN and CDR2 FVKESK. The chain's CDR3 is CASSQPQGGGYTF. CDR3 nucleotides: TGTGCCAGCAGCCAGCCACAGGGCGGGGGCTACACCTTC. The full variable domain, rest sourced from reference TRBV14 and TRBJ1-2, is EAGVTQFPSHSVIEKGQTVTLRCDPISGHDNLYWYRRVMGKEIKFLLHFVKESKQDESGMPNNRFLAERTGGTYSTLKVQPAELEDSGVYFCASSQPQGGGYTFGSGTRLTVV.

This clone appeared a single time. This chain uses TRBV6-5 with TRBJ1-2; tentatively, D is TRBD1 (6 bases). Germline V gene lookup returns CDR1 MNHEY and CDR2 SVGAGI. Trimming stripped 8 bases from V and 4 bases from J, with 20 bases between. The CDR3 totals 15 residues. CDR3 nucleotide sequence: TGTGCCAGCTTCGAGGGCGGGGGGCGCAGCTATGGCTACACCTTC. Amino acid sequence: CASFEGGGRSYGYTF.

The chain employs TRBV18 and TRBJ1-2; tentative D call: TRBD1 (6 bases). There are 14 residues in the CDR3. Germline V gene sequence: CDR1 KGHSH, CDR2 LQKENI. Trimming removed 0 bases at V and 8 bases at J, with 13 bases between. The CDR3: CASSPPSGVGGYTF. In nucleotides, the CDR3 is TGTGCCAGCTCACCACCGTCAGGGGTTGGCGGCTACACCTTC.

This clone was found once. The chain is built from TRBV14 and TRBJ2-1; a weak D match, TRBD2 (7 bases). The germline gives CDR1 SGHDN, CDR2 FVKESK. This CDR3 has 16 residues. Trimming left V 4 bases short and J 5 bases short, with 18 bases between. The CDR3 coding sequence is TGTGCCAGCAGCCGCTCAGGGAGGGGGTGGGACAATGAGCAGTTCTTC. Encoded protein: CASSRSGRGWDNEQFF.

CDR3 loop: CASSVVMEVKLIDETQYF. The CDR3 region has the DNA TGTGCCAGCAGCGTAGTTATGGAGGTGAAGTTAATCGATGAGACCCAGTACTTC. The chain recombines TRBV9 with TRBJ2-5, with D perhaps matching TRBD2 (5 bases). V lost 0 bases and J 5 bases, leaving 23 bases between the germline ends. Germline-derived CDR1 and CDR2 are SGDLS and YYNGEE. CDR3 size: 18 residues.

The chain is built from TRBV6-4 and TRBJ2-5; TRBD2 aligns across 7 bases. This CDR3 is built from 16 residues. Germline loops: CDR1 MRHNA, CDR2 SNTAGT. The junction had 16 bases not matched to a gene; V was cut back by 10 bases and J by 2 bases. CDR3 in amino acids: CANSPWASGLQETQYF. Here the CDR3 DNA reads TGTGCCAACTCCCCGTGGGCTAGCGGATTACAAGAGACCCAGTACTTC.

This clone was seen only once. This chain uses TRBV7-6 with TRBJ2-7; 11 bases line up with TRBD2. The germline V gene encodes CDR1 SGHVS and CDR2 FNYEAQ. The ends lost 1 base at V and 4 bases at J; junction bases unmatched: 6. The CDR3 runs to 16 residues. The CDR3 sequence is CASSLVGSGGDYEQYF. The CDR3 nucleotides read TGTGCCAGCAGCTTAGTGGGTAGCGGGGGGGATTACGAGCAGTACTTC.

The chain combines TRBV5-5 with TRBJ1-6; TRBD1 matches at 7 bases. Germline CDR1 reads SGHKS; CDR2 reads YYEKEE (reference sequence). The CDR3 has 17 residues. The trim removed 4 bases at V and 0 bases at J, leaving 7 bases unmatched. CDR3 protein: CASSPRQGGSYNSPLHF. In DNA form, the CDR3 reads TGTGCCAGCAGCCCTCGACAGGGAGGCTCCTATAATTCACCCCTCCACTTT.

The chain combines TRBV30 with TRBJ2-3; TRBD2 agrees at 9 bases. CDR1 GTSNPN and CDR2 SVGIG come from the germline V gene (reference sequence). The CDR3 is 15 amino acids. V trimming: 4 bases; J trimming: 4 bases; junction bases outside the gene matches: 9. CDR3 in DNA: TGTGCCTGGAAGGTTAGCGGGAGTCTCTCAGATACGCAGTATTTT. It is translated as CAWKVSGSLSDTQYF.

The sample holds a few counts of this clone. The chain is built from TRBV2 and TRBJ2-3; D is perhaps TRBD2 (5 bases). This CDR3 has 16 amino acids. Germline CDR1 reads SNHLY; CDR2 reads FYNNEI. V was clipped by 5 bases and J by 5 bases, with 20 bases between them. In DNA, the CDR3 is TGTGCCAGCAGTTCCCCTGTTGAGGGAGAGGGAGATACGCAGTATTTT. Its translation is CASSSPVEGEGDTQYF.

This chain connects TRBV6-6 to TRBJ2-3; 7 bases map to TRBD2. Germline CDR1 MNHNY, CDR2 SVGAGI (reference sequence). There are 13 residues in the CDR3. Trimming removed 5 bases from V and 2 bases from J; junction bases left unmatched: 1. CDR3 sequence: CASSQRDTDTQYF. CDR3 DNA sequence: TGTGCCAGCAGTCAGCGGGACACAGATACGCAGTATTTT.

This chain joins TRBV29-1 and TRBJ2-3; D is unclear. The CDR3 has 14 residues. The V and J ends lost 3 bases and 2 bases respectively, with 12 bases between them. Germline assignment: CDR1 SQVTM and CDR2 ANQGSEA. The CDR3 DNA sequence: TGCAGCGTTGATGGTCGGTCCTCCACAGATACGCAGTATTTT. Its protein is CSVDGRSSTDTQYF.

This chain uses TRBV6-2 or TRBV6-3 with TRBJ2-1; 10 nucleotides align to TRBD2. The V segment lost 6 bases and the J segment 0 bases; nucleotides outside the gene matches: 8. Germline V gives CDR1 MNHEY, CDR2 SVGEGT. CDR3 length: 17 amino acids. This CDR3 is CASSRGSGGASYNEQFF. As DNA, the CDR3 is TGTGCCAGCAGCCGAGGGAGCGGGGGGGCCTCCTACAATGAGCAGTTCTTC.

The CDR3 region is CASSHRSNTEAFF. The CDR3 bases are TGTGCCAGCAGCCACAGGTCGAACACTGAAGCTTTCTTT. The V gene is TRBV7-2, the J gene TRBJ1-1; TRBD1 might be the D (5 bases). Trimming took off 5 bases at V and 1 base at J, with 8 bases between the two ends. The CDR3 extends over 13 amino acids. The germline CDR1 and CDR2 sequences are SGHTA and FQGNSA.